These 17 T cell receptor beta chains originate from one sample sequenced in a study of tumor-infiltrating lymphocytes in primary liver carcinoma. For blood RNA, unsorted whole blood served as the source, and germline DNA was extracted too. Researchers generated TCR beta cDNA from about 500 ng of total RNA, relying on a constant-region primer. What produced the TCR beta libraries was three nested multiplex PCR rounds using slightly modified ARM-PCR. Researchers ran the first two PCR rounds for roughly 11 cycles each with TRBV1-TRBV30 forward primers and a C-beta reverse primer. TCRdb reprocessed the multiplex PCR reads via MiXCR and lists one record per CDR3 protein. Here the sample spans about 310,000 distinct CDR3 sequences, 45% to 70% being singletons. Sequenced material: peripheral blood. The receptors come from a woman in her twenties or thirties with primary liver carcinoma and hepatitis B virus infection.

A note on this clonotype: One end of the junction does not line up with germline, which may come from a read error. The chain recombines TRBV11-2 with TRBJ2-3, with D perhaps TRBD2 (6 bases). This CDR3 contains 14 residues. The V gene's germline CDR1 is SGHAT and CDR2 FQNNGV. The CDR3 loop reads CASSLGSGVDTQYF. The CDR3 bases are TGTGCCAGTAGCTTAGGGTCGGGGGTAGATACGCAGTATTTT.

This clonotype has just a few counts. V usage is TRBV5-6 and J usage is TRBJ1-1; weak D call: TRBD1 (5 bases). From germline, CDR1 is SGHDT and CDR2 YYEEEE. V gave up 4 bases and J gave up 4 bases, with 14 bases separating them. This CDR3 region has 14 residues. CDR3 in amino acids: CASSGKGGATEAFF. The CDR3 nucleotides are TGTGCCAGCAGCGGTAAAGGAGGGGCCACTGAAGCTTTCTTT.

As regards this clonotype: The junction and the germline gene differ at one end; a read error may be behind it. The J gene is TRBJ2-1, the V gene TRBV6-5, with D possibly called TRBD1 or TRBD2 (5 bases each). Germline lookup yields CDR1 MNHEY and CDR2 SVGAGI. The CDR3 runs 14 residues. The CDR3 DNA reads TGTGCCTGCAGTCATTCCCGAGGGGACCGGACCTCAGTCTTC. It is translated as CACSHSRGDRTSVF.

Only a few counts were recorded for this clonotype. This clone may be a read error of a much larger clone one base away. The chain is built from TRBV11-2 and TRBJ2-3; D gene uncertain. The CDR3 is 13 residues long. Germline V gene data show CDR1 as SGHAT and CDR2 as FQNNGV. With 4 bases removed from V and 0 bases from J, the gap between germline ends came to 5 bases. CDR3: CASSSWSTDTQYF. In nucleotides, the CDR3 is TGTGCCAGCAGCTCATGGAGCACAGATACGCAGTATTTT.

A note on this clonotype: This may be a read error: a much more frequent sequence differs by one nucleotide. The chain carries TRBV6-6 and TRBJ2-7; 10 bases align to TRBD1. CDR3 size: 14 residues. Germline-derived CDR1 and CDR2 are MNHNY and SVGAGI (reference sequence). The CDR3 spells CASSPGQGTYKQYF. In nucleotides, the CDR3 is TGTGCCAGCAGTCCGGGACAGGGGACCTACAAGCAGTACTTC.

The V gene is TRBV6-1, the J gene TRBJ2-3, with D uncertain. The CDR3 extends over 12 amino acids. CDR1 is MNHNS and CDR2 is SASEGT in the germline V gene. The V gene lost 4 bases and the J gene lost 13 bases, with 15 bases spanning the gap. The CDR3 nucleotides are TGTGCCAGCAGTGCCGACCCATTGGGGAAGTATTTT. Its protein is CASSADPLGKYF.

The table lists this clonotype with many counts. V usage is TRBV4-2 and J usage is TRBJ1-4; D is possibly TRBD1 (5 bases). Deletions cut 1 base from V and 2 bases from J, with 8 bases between. This CDR3 region has 15 residues. Per the germline V gene, CDR1 is LGHNA and CDR2 is YNFKEQ. CDR3 amino acids: CASSQVGGTNEKLFF. The CDR3 DNA follows: TGTGCCAGCAGCCAAGTCGGGGGGACTAATGAAAAACTGTTTTTT.

Comment on this clonotype: This clone may be a read error of a much larger clone one base away. Because it lacks the conserved phenylalanine or tryptophan at the end, this CDR3 is likely a read error. The rearrangement links TRBV29-1 to TRBJ1-3; TRBD1 might be the D (5 bases). The CDR3 sequence is 15 residues long. Trimming cost V 3 bases and J 1 base, with 13 bases left between them. The germline V gene encodes CDR1 SQVTM and CDR2 ANQGSEA. CDR3 sequence (DNA): TGCAGCGTTGATTCTGGCGGGGGGTCTGGAAACACCATATATCTT. It is translated as CSVDSGGGSGNTIYL.

This clonotype was counted only a few times. This rearrangement joins TRBV12-3 or TRBV12-4 to TRBJ2-7, with D hard to call. The CDR3 is 15 amino acids. V was clipped by 1 base and J by 0 bases, with 10 bases between them. CDR3 DNA sequence: TGTGCCAGCAGTTTAGGGCCCGCTAGCTCCTACGAGCAGTACTTC. It yields the protein CASSLGPASSYEQYF.

Comment on this clonotype: A read error may account for a junction end that differs from germline. The chain joins TRBV4-2 to TRBJ1-2, with D possibly being TRBD1 (5 bases). This CDR3 has 15 residues. The germline CDR1 and CDR2 sequences are LGHNA and YNFKEQ. For the CDR3, the DNA is TGTGCCAGCAGCCAAGATGAAGGGGTGCTCTATGGCTACGCCTTC. Amino acids: CASSQDEGVLYGYAF.

This clonotype was seen just once. A read error may account for a junction end that differs from germline. V is TRBV11-2 and J is TRBJ2-5, with 9 bases identical to TRBD1. Looked up from germline, CDR1 is SGHAT and CDR2 is FQNNGV. This CDR3 has 14 residues. In nucleotides, the CDR3 is TGTGCCAGCAGCCATAGGACAGGGGAAGAGACCCACTACTTC. Translation gives CASSHRTGEETHYF.

The chain couples TRBV20-1 to TRBJ2-3, with 8 bases fitting TRBD2. J gave up 1 base and V 6 bases, and 12 bases lay outside the gene matches. The CDR3 consists of 16 residues. The germline gives CDR1 DFQATT, CDR2 SNEGSKA (reference sequence). CDR3 bases: TGCAGTGCACGAGCGGGAGAGGGGCTAGGCACAGATACGCAGTATTTT. Translating it yields CSARAGEGLGTDTQYF.

This clonotype was recorded once. This may arise from a read error, as a much more abundant clone is one base away. This chain links TRBV12-3 or TRBV12-4 with TRBJ2-5; weak D call: TRBD1 (5 bases). CDR3 size: 13 residues. In DNA, the CDR3 is TGTGCCAGCAGTTTATGGGGCGGCGAGACCCGGTACTTC. Translated: CASSLWGGETRYF.

This sequence joins TRBV5-4 and TRBJ2-7, with 7 bases matching TRBD1. This CDR3 has 14 amino acids. Germline V gene data show CDR1 as SGHNT and CDR2 as YYREEE (reference sequence). V lost 6 bases to trimming and J lost 2 bases; unmatched junction nucleotides: 8. The CDR3 DNA sequence: TGTGCCAGCAACTTACAGGGGACCCCCTACGAGCAGTACTTC. This sequence encodes CASNLQGTPYEQYF.

This chain joins TRBV7-3 and TRBJ1-6; D uncertain. V was pared by 5 bases and J by 7 bases, with 15 bases between. Germline V gives CDR1 SGHTA, CDR2 FQGTGA. This CDR3 is 15 amino acids long. CDR3 nucleotide sequence: TGTGCCAGCAGCCTATCCCCGGGAGTAAATTCACCCCTCCACTTT. It encodes CASSLSPGVNSPLHF. The full variable domain, completed using reference TRBV7-3 and TRBJ1-6, is GAGVSQTPSNKVTEKGKYVELRCDPISGHTALYWYRQSLGQGPEFLIYFQGTGAADDSGLPNDRFFAVRPEGSVSTLKIQRTERGDSAVYLCASSLSPGVNSPLHFGNGTRLTVT.

This clonotype turned up a few times. The chain joins TRBV5-6 to TRBJ2-2; the D is unclear. CDR3 length: 15 amino acids. V was clipped by 5 bases and J by 4 bases, with 15 bases between them. Germline CDR1 is SGHDT and CDR2 is YYEEEE. The CDR3 sequence is CASRPGPRATGELFF. CDR3 DNA sequence: TGTGCCAGCAGACCCGGGCCACGGGCCACCGGGGAGCTGTTTTTT. Looking up the rest from reference TRBV5-6 and TRBJ2-2 gives the full variable domain: DAGVTQSPTHLIKTRGQQVTLRCSPKSGHDTVSWYQQALGQGPQFIFQYYEEEERQRGNFPDRFSGHQFPNYSSELNVNALLLGDSALYLCASRPGPRATGELFFGEGSRLTVL.

Comment on this clonotype: Likely a read error: the CDR3 ends without its conserved phenylalanine or tryptophan. In DNA form, the CDR3 reads TGTGCCAGCAGCTTATGGAGGGGATTCTACGAGCAGTACTTA. Its protein is CASSLWRGFYEQYL. This chain connects TRBV7-9 to TRBJ2-7; perhaps TRBD2 as D (6 bases). CDR1 and CDR2 (germline): SEHNR, FQNEAQ (reference sequence). V lost 2 bases and J 3 bases, leaving 11 bases between the germline ends. The CDR3 totals 14 residues.